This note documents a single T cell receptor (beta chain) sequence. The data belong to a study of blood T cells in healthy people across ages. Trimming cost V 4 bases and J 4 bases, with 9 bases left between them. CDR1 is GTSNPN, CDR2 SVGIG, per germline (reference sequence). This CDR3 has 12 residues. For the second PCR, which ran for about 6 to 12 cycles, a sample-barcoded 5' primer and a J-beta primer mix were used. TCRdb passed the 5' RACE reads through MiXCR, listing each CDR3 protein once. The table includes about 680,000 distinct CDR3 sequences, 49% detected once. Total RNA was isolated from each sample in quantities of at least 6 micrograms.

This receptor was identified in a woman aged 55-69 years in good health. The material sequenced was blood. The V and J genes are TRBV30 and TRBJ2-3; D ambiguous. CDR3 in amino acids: CAWTTNSDTQYF. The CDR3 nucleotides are TGTGCCTGGACCACAAACTCAGATACGCAGTATTTT.